These 15 T cell receptor beta chains came from one sample sequenced in a study of CXCR3-negative and CXCR3-positive naive CD8 T cells. These receptors have no identified antigens. TRB cDNA was prepared as libraries by UMI-labeled 5' RACE. After re-calling the 5' RACE reads, TCRdb lists one entry per CDR3 protein, DNA absent. This sample's table has some 53,000 distinct CDR3 sequences. Study observations and caveats: CXCR3-positive naive cells carried more hydrophobic TRB CDR3s than CXCR3-negative ones.

Material for sequencing was naive CXCR3+ CD8+ T cells from blood. Subset meaning: CD45RO-CCR7+CD27+CD95- naive CD8+ T cells expressing CXCR3 (TNR3+). The receptor set was obtained from a human donor in good health. Some clones in this sample may be carry-over from other donors' samples.

This chain uses TRBV20-1 with TRBJ1-2. Germline V gives CDR1 DFQATT, CDR2 SNEGSKA (reference sequence). There are 13 residues in the CDR3. CDR3 sequence: CSASLGEAYGYTF.

The V and J genes are TRBV28 and TRBJ1-5. In germline, CDR1 is MDHEN, CDR2 SYDVKM. This CDR3 has 14 amino acids. The CDR3 sequence: CASSSVVSNQPQHF.

This chain links TRBV10-3 with TRBJ1-2. The CDR3 is made up of 14 amino acids. Germline assignment: CDR1 ENHRY and CDR2 SYGVKD. CDR3 in amino acids: CAISAPTENYGYTF.

This sequence joins TRBV14 and TRBJ2-7; the TRBD1 assignment by TCRdb is unverifiable without DNA. The germline CDR1 and CDR2 sequences are SGHDN and FVKESK. The CDR3 length is 15 residues. Here the CDR3 reads CASSQGGTHTYEQYF.

The CDR3 reads CSYAGVGSYEQYF. The gene calls are TRBV29-1 and TRBJ2-7. This CDR3 is 13 amino acids long. Germline assignment: CDR1 SQVTM and CDR2 ANQGSEA.

Measured by frequency, this clonotype is medium-sized. The chain joins TRBV29-1 to TRBJ1-3; TCRdb's D call of TRBD1 is untestable without DNA. CDR1 and CDR2 (germline): SQVTM, ANQGSEA. The CDR3 length is 15 residues. CDR3: CSVERQGTAGNTIYF.

The CDR3 here is CSVETGSNYYEQYF. The rearrangement links TRBV29-1 to TRBJ2-7; as DNA is missing, the TRBD2 call by TCRdb cannot be tested. This CDR3 is 14 amino acids long. The germline V gene has CDR1 SQVTM and CDR2 ANQGSEA.

V gene TRBV20-1 combines with J gene TRBJ1-3; no DNA is available, so the TRBD1 call from TCRdb remains unchecked. Germline V gene lookup returns CDR1 DFQATT and CDR2 SNEGSKA (reference sequence). CDR3 length: 18 residues. The CDR3 reads CSARDLENRGQFGNTIYF.

This chain joins TRBV29-1 and TRBJ2-2; TCRdb gives TRBD1 as the D gene, but with no DNA this cannot be confirmed. This CDR3 has 15 amino acids. Germline V gene sequence: CDR1 SQVTM, CDR2 ANQGSEA. The chain's CDR3 is CSVEDRQGYTGELFF.

The J gene is TRBJ2-5, the V gene TRBV4-3. CDR1 is LGHNA, CDR2 YSLEER, per germline. This CDR3 contains 14 residues. The chain's CDR3 is CASSQVVSEETQYF.

V gene TRBV28 combines with J gene TRBJ2-7; without DNA, the TCRdb call of TRBD1 cannot be checked. CDR1 is MDHEN, CDR2 SYDVKM, per germline. The CDR3 covers 13 residues. The CDR3 here is CASRRDMAYEQYF. Variable domain in full (rest from reference TRBV28 and TRBJ2-7): DVKVTQSSRYLVKRTGEKVFLECVQDMDHENMFWYRQDPGLGLRLIYFSYDVKMKEKGDIPEGYSVSREKKERFSLILESASTNQTSMYLCASRRDMAYEQYFGPGTRLTVT.

The chain combines TRBV20-1 with TRBJ1-1; TCRdb returns TRBD1, unconfirmable since there is no DNA. The CDR3 is 15 residues long. Germline CDR1 is DFQATT and CDR2 is SNEGSKA (reference sequence). The CDR3 region is CSARPIQGPDTEAFF.

The rearrangement joins TRBV28 to TRBJ2-7; with no DNA, the TCRdb D assignment of TRBD1 cannot be verified. The CDR3 extends over 14 amino acids. Germline CDR1 is MDHEN and CDR2 is SYDVKM. CDR3: CASSRPGAVYEQYF.

The J gene is TRBJ2-3, the V gene TRBV12-3 or TRBV12-4; without DNA, the TCRdb call of TRBD2 cannot be checked. The CDR3 covers 14 residues. CDR3 region: CASTAGGGTYTQYF.

This chain links TRBV6-4 with TRBJ1-6. The CDR3 has 16 amino acids. Germline V gene sequence: CDR1 MRHNA, CDR2 SNTAGT. This CDR3 is CASSDPRPGSPSPLHF.